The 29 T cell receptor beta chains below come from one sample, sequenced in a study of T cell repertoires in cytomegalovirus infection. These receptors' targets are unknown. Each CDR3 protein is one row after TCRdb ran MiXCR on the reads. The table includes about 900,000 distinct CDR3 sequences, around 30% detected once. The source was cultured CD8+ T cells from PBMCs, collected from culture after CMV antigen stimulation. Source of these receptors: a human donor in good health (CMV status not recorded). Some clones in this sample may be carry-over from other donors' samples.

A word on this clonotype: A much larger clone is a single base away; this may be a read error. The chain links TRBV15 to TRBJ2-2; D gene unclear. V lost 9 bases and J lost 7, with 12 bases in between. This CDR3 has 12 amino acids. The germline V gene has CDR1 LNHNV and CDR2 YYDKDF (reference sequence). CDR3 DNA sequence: TGTGCCACATTCGGGCCTAGCGGGGAGCTGTTTTTT. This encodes CATFGPSGELFF.

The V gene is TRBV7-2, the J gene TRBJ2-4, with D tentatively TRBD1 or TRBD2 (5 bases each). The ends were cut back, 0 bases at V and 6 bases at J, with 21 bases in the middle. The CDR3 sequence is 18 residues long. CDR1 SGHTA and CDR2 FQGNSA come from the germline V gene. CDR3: CASSLAGMGRVEVNIQYF. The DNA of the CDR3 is TGTGCCAGCAGCTTAGCCGGGATGGGCAGGGTCGAGGTAAACATTCAGTACTTC.

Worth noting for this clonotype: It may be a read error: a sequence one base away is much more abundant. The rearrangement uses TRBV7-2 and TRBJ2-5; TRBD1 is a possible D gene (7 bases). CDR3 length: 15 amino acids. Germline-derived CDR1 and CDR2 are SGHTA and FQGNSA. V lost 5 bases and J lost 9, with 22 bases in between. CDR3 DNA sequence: TGTGCCAGCAGCAGCTGGGACAGCCAAACGGGGGCCCAGTACTTC. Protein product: CASSSWDSQTGAQYF.

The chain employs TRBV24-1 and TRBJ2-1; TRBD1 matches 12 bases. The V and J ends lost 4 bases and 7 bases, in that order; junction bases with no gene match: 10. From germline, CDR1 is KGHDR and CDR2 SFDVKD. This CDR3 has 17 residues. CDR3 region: CATSDSTGTGGKNEQFF. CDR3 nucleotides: TGTGCCACCAGTGACTCGACCGGGACAGGGGGCAAGAATGAGCAGTTCTTC.

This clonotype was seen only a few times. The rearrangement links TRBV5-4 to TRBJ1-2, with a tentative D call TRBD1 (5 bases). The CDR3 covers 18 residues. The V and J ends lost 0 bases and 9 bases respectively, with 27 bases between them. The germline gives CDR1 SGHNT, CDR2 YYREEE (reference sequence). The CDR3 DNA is TGTGCCAGCAGCTTGGAAAGCGGACAAGGGAGGATGGCTATGAGCTACACCTTC. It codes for CASSLESGQGRMAMSYTF.

The CDR3 reads CAISPGQGHHEQYV. CDR3 in DNA: TGTGCCATCAGCCCGGGACAGGGTCACCACGAGCAGTACGTC. The V call is TRBV10-3, the J call TRBJ2-7; 9 bases agree with TRBD1. The germline gives CDR1 ENHRY, CDR2 SYGVKD. The CDR3 sequence is 14 residues long. The J segment lost 5 bases and the V segment lost 6 bases, leaving 8 bases of the junction unmatched.

This CDR3 is CASNIYDRAYNEQFF. The CDR3 DNA reads TGTGCCAGCAACATCTACGACAGAGCCTACAATGAGCAGTTCTTC. The chain couples TRBV7-9 to TRBJ2-1; a possible D gene is TRBD1 (5 bases). Germline V gives CDR1 SEHNR, CDR2 FQNEAQ (reference sequence). There are 15 residues in the CDR3. V lost 7 bases to trimming and J lost 2 bases, with 15 bases between them.

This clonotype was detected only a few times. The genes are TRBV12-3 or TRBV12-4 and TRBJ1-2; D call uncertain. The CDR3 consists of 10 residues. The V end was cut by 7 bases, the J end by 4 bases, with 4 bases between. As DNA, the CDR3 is TGTGCCAGCATTAGCTATGGCTACACCTTC. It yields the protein CASISYGYTF.

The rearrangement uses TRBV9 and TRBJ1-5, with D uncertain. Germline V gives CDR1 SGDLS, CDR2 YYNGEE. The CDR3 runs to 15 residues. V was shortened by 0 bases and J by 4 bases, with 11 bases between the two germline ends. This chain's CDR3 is CASSVDGISNQPQHF. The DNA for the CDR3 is TGTGCCAGCAGCGTAGACGGAATCTCGAATCAGCCCCAGCATTTT.

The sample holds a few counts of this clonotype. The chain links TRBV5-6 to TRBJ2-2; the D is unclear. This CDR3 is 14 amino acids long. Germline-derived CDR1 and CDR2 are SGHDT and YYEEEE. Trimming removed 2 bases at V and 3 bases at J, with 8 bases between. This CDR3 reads CASSFPDYTGELFF. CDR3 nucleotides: TGTGCCAGCAGCTTCCCGGATTACACCGGGGAGCTGTTTTTT.

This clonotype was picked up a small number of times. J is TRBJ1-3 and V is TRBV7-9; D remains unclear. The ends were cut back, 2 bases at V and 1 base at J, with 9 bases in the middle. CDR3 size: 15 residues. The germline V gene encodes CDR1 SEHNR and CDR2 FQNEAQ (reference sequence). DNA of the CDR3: TGTGCCAGCAGCTTATCGACATATTCTGGAAACACCATATATTTT. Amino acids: CASSLSTYSGNTIYF. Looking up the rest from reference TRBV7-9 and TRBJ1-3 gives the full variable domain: DTGVSQNPRHKITKRGQNVTFRCDPISEHNRLYWYRQTLGQGPEFLTYFQNEAQLEKSRLLSDRFSAERPKGSFSTLEIQRTEQGDSAMYLCASSLSTYSGNTIYFGEGSWLTVV.

The CDR3 reads CATLDRDSLGYGYTF. CDR3 nucleotide sequence: TGCGCCACCCTGGACAGGGACTCGCTAGGCTATGGCTACACCTTC. The chain joins TRBV10-2 to TRBJ1-2; TRBD1 agrees at 8 bases. The junction had 14 bases not matched to a gene; V was cut back by 10 bases and J by 4 bases. The CDR3 runs to 15 residues. Germline V gene lookup returns CDR1 WSHSY and CDR2 SAAADI.

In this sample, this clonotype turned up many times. The DNA of the CDR3 is TGTGCCAGCAGCCGGGGAGATACGCAGTATTTT. Translated: CASSRGDTQYF. The J gene is TRBJ2-3, the V gene TRBV7-9; D may be TRBD2 (5 bases). From germline, CDR1 is SEHNR and CDR2 FQNEAQ (reference sequence). CDR3 size: 11 residues. V was shortened by 5 bases and J by 5 bases, with 5 bases between the two germline ends.

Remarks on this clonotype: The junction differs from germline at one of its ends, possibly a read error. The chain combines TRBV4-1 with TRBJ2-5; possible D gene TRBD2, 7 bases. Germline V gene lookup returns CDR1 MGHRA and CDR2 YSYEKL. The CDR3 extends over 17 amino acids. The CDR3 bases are TGCACCAGCAGCCGAGACCCCCCCGGGGGGCCCTATTGGACCCAGTACTTC. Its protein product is CTSSRDPPGGPYWTQYF.

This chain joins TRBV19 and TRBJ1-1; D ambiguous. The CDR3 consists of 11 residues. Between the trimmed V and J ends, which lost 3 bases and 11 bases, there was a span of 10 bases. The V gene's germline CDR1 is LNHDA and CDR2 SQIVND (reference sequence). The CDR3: CASSIFGGAFF. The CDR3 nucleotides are TGTGCCAGTAGTATCTTCGGTGGCGCTTTCTTT.

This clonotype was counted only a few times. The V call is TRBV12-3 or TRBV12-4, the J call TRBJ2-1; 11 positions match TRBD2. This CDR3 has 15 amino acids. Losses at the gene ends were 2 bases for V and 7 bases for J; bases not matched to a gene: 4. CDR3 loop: CASSLFSGGANEQFF. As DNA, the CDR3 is TGTGCCAGCAGTTTATTTAGCGGGGGGGCGAATGAGCAGTTCTTC.

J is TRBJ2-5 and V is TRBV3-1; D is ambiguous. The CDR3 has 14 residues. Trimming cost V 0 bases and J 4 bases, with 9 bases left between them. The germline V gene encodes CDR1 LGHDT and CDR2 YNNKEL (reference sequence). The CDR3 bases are TGTGCCAGCAGCCAAGAGGGCCGGAGAGAGACCCAGTACTTC. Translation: CASSQEGRRETQYF.

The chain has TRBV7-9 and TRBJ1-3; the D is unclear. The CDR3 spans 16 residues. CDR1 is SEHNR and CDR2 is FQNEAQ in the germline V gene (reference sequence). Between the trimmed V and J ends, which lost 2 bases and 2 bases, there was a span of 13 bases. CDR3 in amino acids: CASSLRRDKPGNTIYF. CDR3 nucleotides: TGTGCCAGCAGCTTAAGAAGGGATAAGCCTGGAAACACCATATATTTT.

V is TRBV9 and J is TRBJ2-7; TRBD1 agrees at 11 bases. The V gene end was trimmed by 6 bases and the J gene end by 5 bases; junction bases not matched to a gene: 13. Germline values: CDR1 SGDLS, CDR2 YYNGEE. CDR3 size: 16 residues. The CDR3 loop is CASTTGTGGRGDEQYF. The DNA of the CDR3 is TGTGCCAGCACGACTGGGACAGGGGGTCGGGGCGACGAGCAGTACTTC. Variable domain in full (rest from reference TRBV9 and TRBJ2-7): DSGVTQTPKHLITATGQRVTLRCSPRSGDLSVYWYQQSLDQGLQFLIQYYNGEERAKGNILERFSAQQFPDLHSELNLSSLELGDSALYFCASTTGTGGRGDEQYFGPGTRLTVT.

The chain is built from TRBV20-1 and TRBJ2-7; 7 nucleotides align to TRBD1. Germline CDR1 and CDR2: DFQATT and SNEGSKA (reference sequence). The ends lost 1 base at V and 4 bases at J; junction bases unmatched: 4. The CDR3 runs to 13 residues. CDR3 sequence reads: CSARVAGGYEQYV. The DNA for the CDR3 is TGCAGTGCTAGAGTGGCAGGGGGATACGAGCAGTACGTC.

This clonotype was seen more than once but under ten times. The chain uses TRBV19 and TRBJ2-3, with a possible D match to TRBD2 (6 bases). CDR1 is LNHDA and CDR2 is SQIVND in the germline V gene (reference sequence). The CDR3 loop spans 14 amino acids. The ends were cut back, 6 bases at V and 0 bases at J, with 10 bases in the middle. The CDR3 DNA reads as TGTGCCAGTAGATCCGGGACTAGCACAGATACGCAGTATTTT. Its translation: CASRSGTSTDTQYF.

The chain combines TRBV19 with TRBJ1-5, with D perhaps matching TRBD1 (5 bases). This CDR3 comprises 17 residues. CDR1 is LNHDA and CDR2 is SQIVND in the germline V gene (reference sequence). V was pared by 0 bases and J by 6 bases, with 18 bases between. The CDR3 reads CASSIDRKTGHLQPQHF. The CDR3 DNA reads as TGTGCCAGTAGTATAGATCGGAAAACAGGTCATCTTCAGCCCCAGCATTTT. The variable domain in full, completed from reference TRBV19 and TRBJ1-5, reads DGGITQSPKYLFRKEGQNVTLSCEQNLNHDAMYWYRQDPGQGLRLIYYSQIVNDFQKGDIAEGYSVSREKKESFPLTVTSAQKNPTAFYLCASSIDRKTGHLQPQHFGDGTRLSIL.

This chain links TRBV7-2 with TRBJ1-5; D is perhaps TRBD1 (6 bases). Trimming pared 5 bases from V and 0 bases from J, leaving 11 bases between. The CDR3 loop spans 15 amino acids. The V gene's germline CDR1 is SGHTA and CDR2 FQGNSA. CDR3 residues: CASSMRDNSNQPQHF. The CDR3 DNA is TGTGCCAGCAGCATGCGGGACAATAGCAATCAGCCCCAGCATTTT.

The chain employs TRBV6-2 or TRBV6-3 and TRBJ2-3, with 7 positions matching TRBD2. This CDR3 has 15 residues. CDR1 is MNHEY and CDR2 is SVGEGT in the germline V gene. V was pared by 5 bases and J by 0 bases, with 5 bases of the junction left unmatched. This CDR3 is CASSRAGPSTDTQYF. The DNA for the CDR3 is TGTGCCAGCAGTCGAGCGGGACCAAGCACAGATACGCAGTATTTT.

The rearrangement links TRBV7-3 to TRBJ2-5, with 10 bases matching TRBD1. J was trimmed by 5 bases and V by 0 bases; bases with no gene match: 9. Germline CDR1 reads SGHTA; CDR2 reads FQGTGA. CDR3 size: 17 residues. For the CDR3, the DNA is TGTGCCAGCAGCTTAACGGGGGGACAGGGGAAGCGGGAGACCCAGTACTTC. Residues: CASSLTGGQGKRETQYF.

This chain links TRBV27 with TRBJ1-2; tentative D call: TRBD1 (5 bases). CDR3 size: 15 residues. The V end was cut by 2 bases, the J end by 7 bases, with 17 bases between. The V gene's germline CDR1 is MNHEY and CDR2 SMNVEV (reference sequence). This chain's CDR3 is CASSLAPGRDSGYTF. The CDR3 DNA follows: TGTGCCAGCAGTTTAGCCCCCGGCAGGGATTCTGGCTACACCTTC.

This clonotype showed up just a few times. The CDR3 nucleotides read TGCAGTGCTAGAGAGGTAGCGGGGAGTCCAGGGGAGCTGTTTTTT. Protein product: CSAREVAGSPGELFF. J is TRBJ2-2 and V is TRBV20-1; 8 bases are shared with TRBD2. Germline V gene data show CDR1 as DFQATT and CDR2 as SNEGSKA (reference sequence). The V and J ends lost 0 bases and 8 bases, in that order; junction bases with no gene match: 8. The CDR3 is 15 amino acids.

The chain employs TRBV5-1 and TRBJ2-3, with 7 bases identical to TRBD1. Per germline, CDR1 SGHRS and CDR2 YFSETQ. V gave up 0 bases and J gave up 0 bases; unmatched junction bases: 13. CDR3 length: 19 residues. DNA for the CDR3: TGCGCCAGCAGCTTGGGCCCGGGACAGTTGTTCTCTAGCACAGATACGCAGTATTTT. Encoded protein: CASSLGPGQLFSSTDTQYF. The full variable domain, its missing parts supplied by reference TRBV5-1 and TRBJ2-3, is KAGVTQTPRYLIKTRGQQVTLSCSPISGHRSVSWYQQTPGQGLQFLFEYFSETQRNKGNFPGRFSGRQFSNSRSEMNVSTLELGDSALYLCASSLGPGQLFSSTDTQYFGPGTRLTVL.

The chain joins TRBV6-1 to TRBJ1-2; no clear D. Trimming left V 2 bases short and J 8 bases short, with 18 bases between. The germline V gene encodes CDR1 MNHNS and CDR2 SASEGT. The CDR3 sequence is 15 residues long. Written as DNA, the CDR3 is TGTGCCAGCAGTGAATATCGAGGGCCAGTGGGGGGCTACACCTTC. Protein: CASSEYRGPVGGYTF.